Each of the 23 T cell receptor beta chains below was sequenced from the same sample in a study of T cells after yellow fever vaccination. One entry per CDR3 protein, called by TCRdb with MiXCR from the 5' RACE reads. Of fewer than 450,000 distinct CDR3 sequences listed, roughly 4.3% were seen once; the top ten hold about 24%. Sequencing used PBMCs, obtained 5 days after the yellow fever booster vaccination. The receptors derive from a man aged 18 to 30 who received the YFV17D yellow fever vaccine.

The sample holds many counts of this clonotype. V gene TRBV20-1 combines with J gene TRBJ1-1; D is unresolved. The germline gives CDR1 DFQATT, CDR2 SNEGSKA (reference sequence). There are 11 residues in the CDR3. The V end was cut by 5 bases, the J end by 0 bases, with 4 bases between. The CDR3 DNA follows: TGCAGTGCTTACGTGAACACTGAAGCTTTCTTT. This encodes CSAYVNTEAFF.

This clonotype was seen more than once but under ten times. The rearrangement links TRBV6-6 to TRBJ1-4, with 7 bases lining up with TRBD1. Trimming at V came to 7 bases and at J to 10 bases, leaving 12 bases not matched to a gene. This CDR3 is built from 14 residues. Germline V gene sequence: CDR1 MNHNY, CDR2 SVGAGI (reference sequence). The CDR3 nucleotides are TGTGCCAGCAAATCCGGGACAGTTTTTCCAAAACTGTTTTTT. It translates to CASKSGTVFPKLFF.

This clonotype was seen at least ten times. The chain is built from TRBV28 and TRBJ2-4, with D perhaps TRBD1 (6 bases). The CDR3 spans 14 residues. CDR1 and CDR2 (germline): MDHEN, SYDVKM. V lost 6 bases, J lost 0 bases, and 9 bases lay in between. The CDR3 nucleotides read TGTGCCAGCAGCTCCAGGGGAGCCAAAAACATTCAGTACTTC. It yields the protein CASSSRGAKNIQYF.

This clonotype was seen repeatedly, ten times or more. The chain employs TRBV7-2 and TRBJ2-5; 9 nucleotides align to TRBD2. The CDR3 spans 14 residues. V shed 5 bases, J shed 4 bases, and the junction held 5 bases outside the gene matches. CDR1 SGHTA and CDR2 FQGNSA come from the germline V gene. The chain's CDR3 is CASSIGLARETQYF. CDR3 nucleotides: TGTGCCAGCAGCATCGGACTAGCGAGAGAGACCCAGTACTTC.

This rearrangement joins TRBV10-3 to TRBJ2-1; 12 bases align to TRBD2. CDR1 and CDR2 from the germline V gene are ENHRY and SYGVKD. The CDR3 runs to 16 residues. V trimming: 5 bases; J trimming: 10 bases; junction bases outside the gene matches: 12. The CDR3 region has the DNA TGTGCCATCAGTCCACCGGGGCTAGCGGGGGGGCGGGAGCAGTTCTTC. Translated: CAISPPGLAGGREQFF.

This clonotype was counted at least ten times. The V gene is TRBV7-2, the J gene TRBJ1-1; D remains ambiguous. The CDR3 covers 13 residues. The germline V gene has CDR1 SGHTA and CDR2 FQGNSA. V lost 0 bases, J lost 11 bases, and 13 bases lay in between. CDR3 sequence reads: CASSLAGEAVAFF. CDR3 DNA: TGTGCCAGCAGCTTAGCCGGGGAGGCTGTGGCTTTCTTT.

This clonotype was found a few times. V usage is TRBV5-1 and J usage is TRBJ1-2; 8 bases are shared with TRBD1. With 1 base clipped from V and 8 bases from J, the junction kept 16 bases outside the gene matches. This CDR3 comprises 17 residues. Germline CDR1 SGHRS, CDR2 YFSETQ. CDR3 nucleotides: TGCGCCAGCAGCTTGTCCCTGACAGGGGAGAAAGTTGGGGGCTACACCTTC. It translates to CASSLSLTGEKVGGYTF. The full variable domain, its missing parts supplied by reference TRBV5-1 and TRBJ1-2, is KAGVTQTPRYLIKTRGQQVTLSCSPISGHRSVSWYQQTPGQGLQFLFEYFSETQRNKGNFPGRFSGRQFSNSRSEMNVSTLELGDSALYLCASSLSLTGEKVGGYTFGSGTRLTVV.

This clonotype has just a few counts. The germline gene is not matched at one end of the junction; a read error may be the cause. The chain combines TRBV7-9 with TRBJ2-2, with D possibly being TRBD1 or TRBD2 (5 bases each). The length of the CDR3 is 16 residues. Looked up from germline, CDR1 is SEHNR and CDR2 is FQNEAQ (reference sequence). CDR3 coding DNA: TGTGCCAGCAGCCCCCGTGGGGGTCCGAAGACCGGGGAGCTGTTTTTT. Residues: CASSPRGGPKTGELFF.

This clonotype has only a few counts. The gene calls are TRBV4-2 and TRBJ1-4; D gene unclear. V lost 4 bases, J lost 8 bases, and 14 bases lay in between. The CDR3 loop spans 14 amino acids. Germline V gene sequence: CDR1 LGHNA, CDR2 YNFKEQ. Written as DNA, the CDR3 is TGTGCCAGCAGCCGGAGCGAACTAGAGGAAAAACTGTTTTTT. Translating it yields CASSRSELEEKLFF.

The chain is built from TRBV9 and TRBJ2-5; 8 nucleotides align to TRBD2. CDR1 and CDR2 from the germline V gene are SGDLS and YYNGEE. The CDR3 has 15 residues. Trimming at V came to 0 bases and at J to 5 bases, leaving 6 bases not matched to a gene. The CDR3 is CASSVVAGGRETQYF. The CDR3, as DNA: TGTGCCAGCAGCGTAGTGGCGGGGGGTCGGGAGACCCAGTACTTC. Supplemented by reference TRBV9 and TRBJ2-5, the full variable domain reads DSGVTQTPKHLITATGQRVTLRCSPRSGDLSVYWYQQSLDQGLQFLIQYYNGEERAKGNILERFSAQQFPDLHSELNLSSLELGDSALYFCASSVVAGGRETQYFGPGTRLLVL.

The chain employs TRBV6-2 or TRBV6-3 and TRBJ2-7, with 11 positions matching TRBD2. Germline V gene data show CDR1 as MNHEY and CDR2 as SVGEGT. The CDR3 covers 15 residues. V was pared by 6 bases and J by 0 bases, with 4 bases of the junction left unmatched. As DNA, the CDR3 is TGTGCCAGCAGACTAGCGGGGGCAAACTCCTACGAGCAGTACGTC. It translates to CASRLAGANSYEQYV.

The chain joins TRBV7-2 to TRBJ2-7; a possible D gene is TRBD1 (6 bases). V lost 1 base and J lost 3, with 10 bases in between. CDR3 size: 14 residues. CDR1 is SGHTA, CDR2 FQGNSA, per germline. This CDR3 is CASSLDRADYEQYV. CDR3 DNA sequence: TGTGCCAGCAGCTTAGACAGGGCAGACTACGAGCAGTACGTC.

This clonotype has ten or more counts. The chain recombines TRBV25-1 with TRBJ1-4, with 10 bases that match TRBD1. Germline V gives CDR1 MGHDK, CDR2 SYGVNS. CDR3 length: 16 amino acids. V shed 8 bases, J shed 3 bases, and the junction held 9 bases outside the gene matches. DNA of the CDR3: TGTGCCAGCTCGTGGGACAGGGGTCTTGCTAATGAAAAACTGTTTTTT. Amino acid sequence: CASSWDRGLANEKLFF.

A few counts support this clonotype. The rearrangement links TRBV7-2 to TRBJ1-2; D is ambiguous. Trimming left V 2 bases short and J 0 bases short, with 10 bases between. This CDR3 contains 15 residues. Germline CDR1 reads SGHTA; CDR2 reads FQGNSA. CDR3 DNA: TGTGCCAGCAGCTTAATGGCGAGTACTAACTATGGCTACACCTTC. Its protein product is CASSLMASTNYGYTF.

In its sample, this clonotype was seen many times. As DNA, the CDR3 is TGTGCCAGCAGCTTAGCGACAGGGGCTCGGAGGTACGAGCAGTACTTC. Translated: CASSLATGARRYEQYF. The chain joins TRBV7-9 to TRBJ2-7; 8 nucleotides agree with TRBD1. V lost 0 bases, J lost 4 bases, and 8 bases stayed unmatched. CDR3 size: 16 residues. The V gene's germline CDR1 is SEHNR and CDR2 FQNEAQ (reference sequence).

The rearrangement joins TRBV20-1 to TRBJ1-4; D is unresolved. CDR3 size: 13 residues. Trimming cost V 6 bases and J 7 bases, with 15 bases left between them. The germline V gene encodes CDR1 DFQATT and CDR2 SNEGSKA (reference sequence). The CDR3 nucleotides are TGCAGTGCCCTACATTCCAACAGTGAAAAACTGTTTTTT. It specifies CSALHSNSEKLFF.

This clonotype was detected ten times or more. CDR3 residues: CASSLYATDTQYF. CDR3 in DNA: TGTGCCAGCAGTTTATACGCCACAGATACGCAGTATTTT. The chain uses TRBV28 and TRBJ2-3, with D hard to call. Trimming removed 1 base from V and 2 bases from J, with 4 bases in between. The germline V gene encodes CDR1 MDHEN and CDR2 SYDVKM. This CDR3 region has 13 residues.

The gene calls are TRBV4-3 and TRBJ2-1; 9 bases map to TRBD2. This CDR3 has 18 amino acids. After removal of 0 bases from V and 5 bases from J, the junction contained 11 bases not matched to a gene. Germline CDR1 reads LGHNA; CDR2 reads YSLEER. Here the CDR3 reads CASSQESQAGGPDNEQFF. CDR3 DNA: TGCGCCAGCAGCCAAGAAAGCCAGGCGGGGGGGCCCGACAATGAGCAGTTCTTC.

The V gene is TRBV20-1, the J gene TRBJ2-3; D not resolved. The CDR3 loop spans 12 amino acids. Germline CDR1 DFQATT, CDR2 SNEGSKA (reference sequence). DNA for the CDR3: TGCTCATTAGCTGTCCCCGAAGATACGCAGTATTTT. The encoded protein is CSLAVPEDTQYF.

The CDR3 loop reads CASSPPVDHYEQYF. Here the CDR3 DNA reads TGTGCCAGCAGCCCCCCCGTGGACCACTACGAGCAGTACTTC. This chain links TRBV7-9 with TRBJ2-7; D gene unclear. Germline loops: CDR1 SEHNR, CDR2 FQNEAQ (reference sequence). The germline V and J ends were trimmed by 5 bases and 3 bases, with 14 bases remaining between them. CDR3 length: 14 residues.

The chain has TRBV11-2 and TRBJ2-5; D is possibly TRBD2 (5 bases). This CDR3 has 15 amino acids. Per germline, CDR1 SGHAT and CDR2 FQNNGV. Deletions cut 2 bases from V and 0 bases from J, with 10 bases between. CDR3 sequence (DNA): TGTGCCAGCAGCTTAATGTCGGGATACCAAGAGACCCAGTACTTC. It specifies CASSLMSGYQETQYF.

This clonotype has only a few counts. The chain is built from TRBV9 and TRBJ2-1, with TRBD2 identical over 8 bases. Germline CDR1 is SGDLS and CDR2 is YYNGEE. V gave up 4 bases and J gave up 5 bases; unmatched junction bases: 20. The CDR3 sequence is 19 residues long. CDR3 sequence: CASSPEGGGAGVIHNEQFF. In DNA, the CDR3 is TGTGCCAGCAGCCCCGAGGGGGGAGGAGCGGGGGTAATCCACAATGAGCAGTTCTTC.

This clonotype was observed at least ten times. The chain is built from TRBV7-9 and TRBJ1-4, with a tentative D call TRBD1 (5 bases). The CDR3 is 16 residues long. V was trimmed by 3 bases and J by 2 bases, leaving 13 bases between them. The germline gives CDR1 SEHNR, CDR2 FQNEAQ (reference sequence). This CDR3 is CASSFGGSGTNEKLFF. As DNA, the CDR3 is TGTGCCAGCAGCTTCGGTGGTTCAGGGACTAATGAAAAACTGTTTTTT. Looking up the rest from reference TRBV7-9 and TRBJ1-4 gives the full variable domain: DTGVSQNPRHKITKRGQNVTFRCDPISEHNRLYWYRQTLGQGPEFLTYFQNEAQLEKSRLLSDRFSAERPKGSFSTLEIQRTEQGDSAMYLCASSFGGSGTNEKLFFGSGTQLSVL.